One sample yielded the 14 T cell receptor beta chains listed below, sequenced in a study of cytomegalovirus exposure and HLA in healthy donors. Primers: 60 Vbeta forward and 13 Jbeta reverse. Here immunoSEQ multiplex PCR was the method, and the copy in TCRdb shows in-frame clones only, minus some. The sample contains some 150,000 clones, 83% of which appear only once. The sequenced sample was PBMCs. Receptors originate from a man aged 35 to 55 in good health and CMV-seronegative.

This clone was picked up a small number of times. This chain uses TRBV7-9 with TRBJ2-7; D is ambiguous. Trimming took off 0 bases at V and 4 bases at J, with 7 bases between the two ends. The CDR3 loop spans 13 amino acids. The germline CDR1 and CDR2 sequences are SEHNR and FQNEAQ (reference sequence). The CDR3 DNA is TGTGCCAGCAGCTTAGCGGCCAGGTACGAGCAGTACTTC. This encodes CASSLAARYEQYF.

This clone was detected a few times. The chain uses TRBV5-1 and TRBJ1-2; 10 bases line up with TRBD1. Germline V CDR1 and CDR2: SGHRS, YFSETQ. V was clipped by 3 bases and J by 5 bases; unmatched bases: 7. The CDR3 has 15 amino acids. The CDR3 protein is CASSSFGQGGYGYTF. Here the CDR3 DNA reads TGCGCCAGCAGCTCTTTCGGACAGGGGGGATATGGCTACACCTTC.

V is TRBV5-1 and J is TRBJ1-5; D is perhaps TRBD1 (6 bases). This CDR3 spans 14 amino acids. V was clipped by 0 bases and J by 4 bases, with 8 bases between them. The germline CDR1 and CDR2 sequences are SGHRS and YFSETQ. The CDR3 reads CASSLEGGNQPQHF. The CDR3 region has the DNA TGCGCCAGCAGCTTGGAGGGGGGGAATCAGCCCCAGCATTTT.

The chain carries TRBV23-1 and TRBJ2-1; 8 nucleotides agree with TRBD1. TRBV23-1 is given ORF status, its function remaining uncertain. This CDR3 comprises 17 residues. V trimming: 4 bases; J trimming: 1 base; junction bases outside the gene matches: 9. The CDR3 coding sequence is TGCGCCAGCAGTCGCGACAGGGGCCCTCCTTCCTACAATGAGCAGTTCTTC. It encodes CASSRDRGPPSYNEQFF.

The V gene is TRBV30, the J gene TRBJ2-1; 10 positions agree with TRBD2. The CDR3 has 12 residues. Germline assignment: CDR1 GTSNPN and CDR2 SVGIG (reference sequence). The V and J ends lost 2 bases and 11 bases, in that order; junction bases with no gene match: 3. The CDR3 bases are TGTGCCTGGAGTCCAACTAGCGGGAAGCAGTTCTTC. It is translated as CAWSPTSGKQFF. The full variable domain, with the rest looked up from reference TRBV30 and TRBJ2-1, is SQTIHQWPATLVQPVGSPLSLECTVEGTSNPNLYWYRQAAGRGLQLLFYSVGIGQISSEVPQNLSASRPQDRQFILSSKKLLLSDSGFYLCAWSPTSGKQFFGPGTRLTVL.

This clone was seen once. The chain joins TRBV18 to TRBJ2-7; 7 bases are shared with TRBD1. Losses at the gene ends were 4 bases for V and 0 bases for J; bases not matched to a gene: 3. The CDR3 is made up of 14 amino acids. Germline CDR1 reads KGHSH; CDR2 reads LQKENI. DNA of the CDR3: TGTGCCAGCTCACGGGACAGCGACTCCTACGAGCAGTACTTC. This codes for CASSRDSDSYEQYF.

The CDR3, as DNA: TGTGCCAGCAGCCTGGGACAGGGTTCTTCACCCCTCCACTTT. It specifies CASSLGQGSSPLHF. The chain uses TRBV11-2 and TRBJ1-6; 9 bases match TRBD1. J gave up 9 bases and V 5 bases, and 5 bases lay outside the gene matches. Germline CDR1 SGHAT, CDR2 FQNNGV. The CDR3 is made up of 14 amino acids.

The chain employs TRBV6-6 and TRBJ2-3; possibly TRBD2 for D (5 bases). Trimming shortened V by 7 bases and J by 1 base, and 12 bases separated the two germline ends. Per germline, CDR1 MNHNY and CDR2 SVGAGI (reference sequence). The CDR3 loop spans 14 amino acids. This chain's CDR3 is CASTPGRGTDTQYF. DNA of the CDR3: TGTGCCAGCACCCCCGGGCGGGGCACAGATACGCAGTATTTT.

Concerning this clone: At the DNA level, this CDR3 is encoded by other sequences in the same sample as well. V usage is TRBV4-3 and J usage is TRBJ1-6, with D uncertain. Trimming took 0 bases from V and 0 from J, leaving 3 bases between them. From germline, CDR1 is LGHNA and CDR2 YSLEER. The CDR3 sequence is 15 residues long. CDR3 sequence (DNA): TGCGCCAGCAGCCAAGATAGCTCCTATAATTCACCCCTCCACTTT. Its protein product is CASSQDSSYNSPLHF.

The V gene is TRBV6-5, the J gene TRBJ1-1; 7 nucleotides agree with TRBD1. J was trimmed by 1 base and V by 4 bases; bases with no gene match: 3. The CDR3 length is 14 residues. The germline V gene has CDR1 MNHEY and CDR2 SVGAGI. CDR3 bases: TGTGCCAGCAGTTGGGGACAGACGAACACTGAAGCTTTCTTT. Protein product: CASSWGQTNTEAFF.

The chain uses TRBV15 and TRBJ1-1; 7 bases map to TRBD1. There are 14 residues in the CDR3. The J segment lost 4 bases and the V segment lost 8 bases, leaving 10 bases of the junction unmatched. Germline CDR1 and CDR2: LNHNV and YYDKDF (reference sequence). Here the CDR3 DNA reads TGTGCCACCGGTCCCAGGGGGGCACGCACTGAAGCTTTCTTT. Its protein product is CATGPRGARTEAFF.

This sequence joins TRBV7-6 and TRBJ2-3; 9 bases are shared with TRBD1. V was clipped by 7 bases and J by 6 bases; unmatched bases: 11. The CDR3 is made up of 15 amino acids. Germline values: CDR1 SGHVS, CDR2 FNYEAQ. CDR3: CASTLRTGTGDTQYF. The CDR3 bases are TGTGCCAGCACCCTTCGGACAGGGACAGGGGATACGCAGTATTTT.

This clone was detected only a few times. The chain carries TRBV10-3 and TRBJ2-1; D perhaps matches TRBD1 (6 bases). Trimming took off 2 bases at V and 5 bases at J, with 10 bases between the two ends. Per the germline V gene, CDR1 is ENHRY and CDR2 is SYGVKD. The CDR3 spans 14 residues. CDR3 nucleotides: TGTGCCATCAGTGAGGGACAGCCCGACAATGAGCAGTTCTTC. It specifies CAISEGQPDNEQFF.

J is TRBJ2-7 and V is TRBV2; 7 nucleotides agree with TRBD1. Germline trimming cut 2 bases from V and 4 bases from J; bases unmatched to any gene: 5. The CDR3 is 14 residues long. Germline CDR1 SNHLY, CDR2 FYNNEI. For the CDR3, the DNA is TGTGCCAGCAGTGAAAGGGGGCAAGGTTACGAGCAGTACTTC. The encoded protein is CASSERGQGYEQYF. The full variable domain, completed using reference TRBV2 and TRBJ2-7, is EPEVTQTPSHQVTQMGQEVILRCVPISNHLYFYWYRQILGQKVEFLVSFYNNEISEKSEIFDDQFSVERPDGSNFTLKIRSTKLEDSAMYFCASSERGQGYEQYFGPGTRLTVT.